Below, 15 T cell receptor beta chains from the same sample are listed, as sequenced in a study of blood T cell repertoires in COVID-19. Assay used: immunoSEQ multiplex PCR; TCRdb lists only in-frame clones, some missing. The sample contains a few hundred thousand clones, 88% of which appear only once. The sequencing input was PBMCs or T cells enriched from blood (not recorded which). These receptors were taken from a woman aged 45-65 years with acute COVID-19.

This sequence joins TRBV28 and TRBJ2-1, with 9 bases identical to TRBD1. CDR1 is MDHEN and CDR2 is SYDVKM in the germline V gene. The CDR3 contains 16 residues. The J segment lost 7 bases and the V segment lost 8 bases, leaving 15 bases of the junction unmatched. The DNA for the CDR3 is TGTGCCAGCCACATTCTGACAGGGGGAAGCTTAAATGAGCAGTTCTTC. This sequence encodes CASHILTGGSLNEQFF.

The V gene is TRBV28, the J gene TRBJ1-6, with D tentatively TRBD1 (5 bases). Germline-derived CDR1 and CDR2 are MDHEN and SYDVKM. Deletions cut 1 base from V and 10 bases from J, with 17 bases between. CDR3 length equals 16 residues. The DNA for the CDR3 is TGTGCCAGCAGTTTATCCGGGGGTCCGGTGAAATCACCCCTCCACTTT. Protein: CASSLSGGPVKSPLHF.

The chain carries TRBV3-1 (or the pseudogene TRBV3-2) and TRBJ2-5, with D perhaps TRBD2 (7 bases). Germline values: CDR1 LGHDT, CDR2 YNNKEL (reference sequence). CDR3 length equals 15 residues. V lost 4 bases, J lost 5 bases, and 17 bases lay in between. DNA for the CDR3: TGTGCCAGCAGCCCCCCACGGACAGCGGGGGAGACCCAGTACTTC. Amino acids: CASSPPRTAGETQYF.

The genes are TRBV7-9 and TRBJ1-1; the D is unclear. V was cut by 1 base and J by 1 base, with 7 bases left in between. There are 14 residues in the CDR3. In germline, CDR1 is SEHNR, CDR2 FQNEAQ (reference sequence). CDR3 nucleotide sequence: TGTGCCAGCAGCTTAGGGGCCGGGAACACTGAAGCTTTCTTT. Its translation is CASSLGAGNTEAFF.

The rearrangement uses TRBV29-1 and TRBJ1-3; D not resolved. The germline V and J ends were trimmed by 4 bases and 0 bases, with 13 bases remaining between them. The CDR3 covers 15 residues. CDR1 is SQVTM, CDR2 ANQGSEA, per germline. This CDR3 reads CSVVPYTDSGNTIYF. The CDR3 region has the DNA TGCAGCGTTGTCCCTTATACAGACTCTGGAAACACCATATATTTT.

The chain recombines TRBV4-3 with TRBJ2-3; D gene uncertain. Deletions cut 3 bases from V and 1 base from J, with 11 bases between. Germline values: CDR1 LGHNA, CDR2 YSLEER. The CDR3 is made up of 15 amino acids. DNA of the CDR3: TGCGCCAGCAGCCAGAGATCGGTGGGCACAGATACGCAGTATTTT. The encoded protein is CASSQRSVGTDTQYF.

The chain has TRBV5-1 and TRBJ1-1; 12 positions match TRBD1. This CDR3 region has 13 residues. Trimming took 4 bases from V and 10 from J; bases not matched to a gene: 5. Germline CDR1 and CDR2: SGHRS and YFSETQ. The CDR3 loop is CASSMGQGAGAFF. The CDR3 nucleotides read TGCGCCAGCAGCATGGGACAGGGGGCAGGAGCTTTCTTT.

This clone was detected once. One end of the junction varies from germline; a read error may be responsible. V is TRBV6-4 and J is TRBJ2-2; perhaps TRBD1 as D (6 bases). Germline CDR1 is MRHNA and CDR2 is SNTAGT. The CDR3 contains 16 residues. In nucleotides, the CDR3 is TGTGCCAGCAGTGAGGGACACCTCGCGAATACCGGGGAGCTGTTTTTT. Translated, it gives CASSEGHLANTGELFF.

This chain uses TRBV7-9 with TRBJ2-1, with TRBD2 matching 7 bases. The V segment lost 6 bases and the J segment 5 bases; nucleotides outside the gene matches: 4. The germline V gene encodes CDR1 SEHNR and CDR2 FQNEAQ (reference sequence). The CDR3 loop spans 13 amino acids. The CDR3 DNA follows: TGTGCCAGCAGAATGGGGACTAACAATGAGCAGTTCTTC. Translation: CASRMGTNNEQFF.

The CDR3 bases are TGTGCCAGCTCGACAGCGGGCAGCTTGAACACTGAAGCTTTCTTT. Its protein is CASSTAGSLNTEAFF. The rearrangement links TRBV18 to TRBJ1-1; D is perhaps TRBD1 (5 bases). Germline V gene lookup returns CDR1 KGHSH and CDR2 LQKENI. The V and J ends lost 6 bases and 0 bases respectively, with 14 bases between them. This CDR3 is built from 15 residues.

This clone occurred many times. The J gene is TRBJ2-3, the V gene TRBV12-1; the D call in the table, TRBD2, was not verified against the DNA. TRBV12-1 is a pseudogene. This CDR3 is 16 amino acids long. The DNA of the CDR3 is TGTGCCAGCAGCCCCACTGGACTAGCGGGAACAGATACGCAGTATTTT. Amino acids: CASSPTGLAGTDTQYF.

The CDR3 is CASSGAGGSPYEQYF. The CDR3 nucleotides are TGTGCCAGCAGCGGAGCCGGCGGGAGTCCCTACGAGCAGTACTTC. The chain links TRBV5-4 to TRBJ2-7; 7 nucleotides agree with TRBD2. The CDR3 spans 15 residues. CDR1 and CDR2 (germline): SGHNT, YYREEE (reference sequence). Germline trimming cut 4 bases from V and 2 bases from J; bases unmatched to any gene: 9.

The V call is TRBV7-9, the J call TRBJ2-7; the D gene is possibly TRBD1 (6 bases). The CDR3 consists of 12 residues. The germline CDR1 and CDR2 sequences are SEHNR and FQNEAQ (reference sequence). The CDR3 sequence is CAYARTVYEQYF. CDR3 bases: TGTGCGTACGCACGGACAGTCTACGAGCAGTACTTC. Supplemented by reference TRBV7-9 and TRBJ2-7, the full variable domain reads DTGVSQNPRHKITKRGQNVTFRCDPISEHNRLYWYRQTLGQGPEFLTYFQNEAQLEKSRLLSDRFSAERPKGSFSTLEIQRTEQGDSAMYLCAYARTVYEQYFGPGTRLTVT.

The rearrangement joins TRBV18 to TRBJ1-1; maybe TRBD1 (5 bases). Germline V gene lookup returns CDR1 KGHSH and CDR2 LQKENI. CDR3 length: 12 amino acids. The V end was cut by 3 bases, the J end by 7 bases, with 9 bases between. For the CDR3, the DNA is TGTGCCAGCTCACCGATCGGGGGTGAAGCTTTCTTT. Translation gives CASSPIGGEAFF.

This sequence joins TRBV29-1 and TRBJ2-7, with no clear D. CDR3 length: 8 residues. Germline CDR1 reads SQVTM; CDR2 reads ANQGSEA. In DNA, the CDR3 is TGCGAGGCCTACGAGCAGTACTTC. Its translation: CEAYEQYF.